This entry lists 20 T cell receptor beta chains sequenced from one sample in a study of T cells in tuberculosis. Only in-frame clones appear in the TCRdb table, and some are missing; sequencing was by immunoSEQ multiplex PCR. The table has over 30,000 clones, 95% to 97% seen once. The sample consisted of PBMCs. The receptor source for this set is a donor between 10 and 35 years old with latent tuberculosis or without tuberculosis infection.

CDR3 in amino acids: CASGSGEGTEAFF. DNA of the CDR3: TGTGCCAGCGGTTCTGGGGAGGGAACTGAAGCTTTCTTT. This rearrangement joins TRBV2 to TRBJ1-1; unclear D gene. The CDR3 extends over 13 amino acids. CDR1 and CDR2 from the germline V gene are SNHLY and FYNNEI. Trimming took off 8 bases at V and 5 bases at J, with 15 bases between the two ends.

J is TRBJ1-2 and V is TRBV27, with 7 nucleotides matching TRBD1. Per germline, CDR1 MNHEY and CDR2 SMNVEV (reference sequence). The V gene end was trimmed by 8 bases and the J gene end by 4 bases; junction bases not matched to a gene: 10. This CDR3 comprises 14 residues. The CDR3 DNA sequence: TGTGCCAGCCTCCGACAGGGCAGGGGCTATGGCTACACCTTC. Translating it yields CASLRQGRGYGYTF.

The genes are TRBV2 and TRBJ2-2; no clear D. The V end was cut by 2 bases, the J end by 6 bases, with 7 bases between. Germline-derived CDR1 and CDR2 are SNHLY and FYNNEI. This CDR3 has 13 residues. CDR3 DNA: TGTGCCAGCAGTGAACCCCTTCCCGGGGAGCTGTTTTTT. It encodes CASSEPLPGELFF.

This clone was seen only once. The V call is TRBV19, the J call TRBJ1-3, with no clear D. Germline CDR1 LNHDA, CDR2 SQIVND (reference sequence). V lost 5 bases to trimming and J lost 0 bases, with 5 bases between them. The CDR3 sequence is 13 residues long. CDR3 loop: CASSAYSGNTIYF. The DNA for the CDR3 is TGTGCCAGTAGTGCCTACTCTGGAAACACCATATATTTT. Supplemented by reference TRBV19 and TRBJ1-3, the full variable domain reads DGGITQSPKYLFRKEGQNVTLSCEQNLNHDAMYWYRQDPGQGLRLIYYSQIVNDFQKGDIAEGYSVSREKKESFPLTVTSAQKNPTAFYLCASSAYSGNTIYFGEGSWLTVV.

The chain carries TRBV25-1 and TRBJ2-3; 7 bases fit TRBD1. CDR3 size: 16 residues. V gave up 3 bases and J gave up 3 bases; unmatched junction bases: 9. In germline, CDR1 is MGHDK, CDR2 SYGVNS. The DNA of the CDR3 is TGTGCCAGCAGTGACAAGGACAGGTTAGCAACAGATACGCAGTATTTT. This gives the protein CASSDKDRLATDTQYF.

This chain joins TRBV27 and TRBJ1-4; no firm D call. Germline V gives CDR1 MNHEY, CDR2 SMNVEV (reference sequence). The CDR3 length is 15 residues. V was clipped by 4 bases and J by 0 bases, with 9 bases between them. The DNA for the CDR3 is TGTGCCAGCAGTTCTCGAGGTTCAACTAATGAAAAACTGTTTTTT. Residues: CASSSRGSTNEKLFF.

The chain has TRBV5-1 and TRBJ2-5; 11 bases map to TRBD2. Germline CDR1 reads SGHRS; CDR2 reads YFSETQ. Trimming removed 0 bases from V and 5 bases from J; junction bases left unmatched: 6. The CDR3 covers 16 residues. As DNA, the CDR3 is TGCGCCAGCAGCTTGGGTCCTAGCGGGAGGTATGAGACCCAGTACTTC. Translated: CASSLGPSGRYETQYF.

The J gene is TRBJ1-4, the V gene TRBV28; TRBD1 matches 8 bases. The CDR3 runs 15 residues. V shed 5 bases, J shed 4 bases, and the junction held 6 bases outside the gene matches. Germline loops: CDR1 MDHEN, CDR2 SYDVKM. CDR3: CASSEQGGINEKLFF. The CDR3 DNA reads TGTGCCAGCAGTGAACAGGGGGGGATTAATGAAAAACTGTTTTTT.

CDR3 sequence reads: CASGTGGNYGYTF. The CDR3 nucleotides read TGTGCCAGCGGGACAGGGGGCAACTATGGCTACACCTTC. The chain carries TRBV6-1 and TRBJ1-2; 12 bases are shared with TRBD1. This CDR3 comprises 13 residues. The germline gives CDR1 MNHNS, CDR2 SASEGT. V lost 8 bases and J lost 2; bases outside the gene matches: 0.

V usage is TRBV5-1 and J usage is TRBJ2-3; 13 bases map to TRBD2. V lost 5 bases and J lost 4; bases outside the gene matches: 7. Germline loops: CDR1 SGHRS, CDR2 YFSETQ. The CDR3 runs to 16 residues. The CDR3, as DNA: TGCGCCAGCAGATCTGGACTAGCGGGAGTTTCAGATACGCAGTATTTT. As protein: CASRSGLAGVSDTQYF.

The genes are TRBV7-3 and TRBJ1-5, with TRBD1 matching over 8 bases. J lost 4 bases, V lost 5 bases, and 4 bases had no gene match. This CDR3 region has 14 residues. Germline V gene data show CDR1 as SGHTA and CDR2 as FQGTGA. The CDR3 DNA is TGTGCCAGCAGCCCAGACAGGGGTAATCAGCCCCAGCATTTT. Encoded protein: CASSPDRGNQPQHF.

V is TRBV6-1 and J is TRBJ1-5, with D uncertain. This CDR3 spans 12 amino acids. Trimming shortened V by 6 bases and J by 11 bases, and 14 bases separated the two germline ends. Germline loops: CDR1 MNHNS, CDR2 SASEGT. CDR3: CASRAFRRAQHF. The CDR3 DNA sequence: TGTGCCAGCAGGGCCTTCCGGAGGGCCCAGCATTTT.

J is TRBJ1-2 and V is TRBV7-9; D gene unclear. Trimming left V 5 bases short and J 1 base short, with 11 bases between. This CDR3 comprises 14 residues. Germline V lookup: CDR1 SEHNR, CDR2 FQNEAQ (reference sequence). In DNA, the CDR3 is TGTGCCAGCAGCGCCCGGGAAATTAACTATGGCTACACCTTC. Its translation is CASSAREINYGYTF. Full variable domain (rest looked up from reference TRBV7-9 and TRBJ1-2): DTGVSQNPRHKITKRGQNVTFRCDPISEHNRLYWYRQTLGQGPEFLTYFQNEAQLEKSRLLSDRFSAERPKGSFSTLEIQRTEQGDSAMYLCASSAREINYGYTFGSGTRLTVV.

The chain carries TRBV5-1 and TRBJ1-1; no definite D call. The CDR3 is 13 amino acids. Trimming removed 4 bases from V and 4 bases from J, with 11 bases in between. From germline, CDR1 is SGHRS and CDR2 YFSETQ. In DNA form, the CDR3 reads TGCGCCAGCAGCGTAGAGGGAAGCACTGAAGCTTTCTTT. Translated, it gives CASSVEGSTEAFF.

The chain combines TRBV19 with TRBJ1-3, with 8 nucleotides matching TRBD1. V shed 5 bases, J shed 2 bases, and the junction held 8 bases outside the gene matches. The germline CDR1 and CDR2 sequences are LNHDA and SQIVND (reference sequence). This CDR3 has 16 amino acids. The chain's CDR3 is CASSSHRGIAGNTIYF. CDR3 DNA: TGTGCCAGTAGTTCCCACAGGGGGATCGCTGGAAACACCATATATTTT.

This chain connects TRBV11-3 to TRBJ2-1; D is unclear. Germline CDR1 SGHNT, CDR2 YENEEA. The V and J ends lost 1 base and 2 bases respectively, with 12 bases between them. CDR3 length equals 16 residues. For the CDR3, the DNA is TGTGCCAGCAGCTTAGGTGCAACTCAAGCCTACAATGAGCAGTTCTTC. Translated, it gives CASSLGATQAYNEQFF.

The CDR3 loop is CASSLTGGGAGKTQYF. The CDR3 DNA is TGTGCCAGCAGCTTAACAGGCGGGGGGGCTGGAAAGACCCAGTACTTC. The gene calls are TRBV7-3 and TRBJ2-5, with 9 bases lining up with TRBD2. The trim removed 0 bases at V and 6 bases at J, leaving 8 bases unmatched. There are 16 residues in the CDR3. Looked up from germline, CDR1 is SGHTA and CDR2 is FQGTGA.

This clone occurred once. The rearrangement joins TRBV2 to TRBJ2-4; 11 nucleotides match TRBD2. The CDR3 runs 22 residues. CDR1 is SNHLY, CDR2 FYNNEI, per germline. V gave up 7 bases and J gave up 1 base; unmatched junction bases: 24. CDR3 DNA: TGTGCCAGCAACCGGGGACAGGGATTACTAGCGGGAGTCCCCGAGGCCAAAAACATTCAGTACTTC. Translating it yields CASNRGQGLLAGVPEAKNIQYF.

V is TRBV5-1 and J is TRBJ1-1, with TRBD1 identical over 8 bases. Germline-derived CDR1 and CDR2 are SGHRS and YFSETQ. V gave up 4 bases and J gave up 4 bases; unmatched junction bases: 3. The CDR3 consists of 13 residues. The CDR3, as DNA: TGCGCCAGCAGCGGACAGGGAGGCACTGAAGCTTTCTTT. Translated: CASSGQGGTEAFF.

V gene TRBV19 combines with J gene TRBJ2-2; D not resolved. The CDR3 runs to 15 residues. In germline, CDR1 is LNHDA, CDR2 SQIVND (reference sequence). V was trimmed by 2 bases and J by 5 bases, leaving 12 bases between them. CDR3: CASSIIGFRTGELFF. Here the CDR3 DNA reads TGTGCCAGTAGTATAATAGGTTTCAGGACCGGGGAGCTGTTTTTT.